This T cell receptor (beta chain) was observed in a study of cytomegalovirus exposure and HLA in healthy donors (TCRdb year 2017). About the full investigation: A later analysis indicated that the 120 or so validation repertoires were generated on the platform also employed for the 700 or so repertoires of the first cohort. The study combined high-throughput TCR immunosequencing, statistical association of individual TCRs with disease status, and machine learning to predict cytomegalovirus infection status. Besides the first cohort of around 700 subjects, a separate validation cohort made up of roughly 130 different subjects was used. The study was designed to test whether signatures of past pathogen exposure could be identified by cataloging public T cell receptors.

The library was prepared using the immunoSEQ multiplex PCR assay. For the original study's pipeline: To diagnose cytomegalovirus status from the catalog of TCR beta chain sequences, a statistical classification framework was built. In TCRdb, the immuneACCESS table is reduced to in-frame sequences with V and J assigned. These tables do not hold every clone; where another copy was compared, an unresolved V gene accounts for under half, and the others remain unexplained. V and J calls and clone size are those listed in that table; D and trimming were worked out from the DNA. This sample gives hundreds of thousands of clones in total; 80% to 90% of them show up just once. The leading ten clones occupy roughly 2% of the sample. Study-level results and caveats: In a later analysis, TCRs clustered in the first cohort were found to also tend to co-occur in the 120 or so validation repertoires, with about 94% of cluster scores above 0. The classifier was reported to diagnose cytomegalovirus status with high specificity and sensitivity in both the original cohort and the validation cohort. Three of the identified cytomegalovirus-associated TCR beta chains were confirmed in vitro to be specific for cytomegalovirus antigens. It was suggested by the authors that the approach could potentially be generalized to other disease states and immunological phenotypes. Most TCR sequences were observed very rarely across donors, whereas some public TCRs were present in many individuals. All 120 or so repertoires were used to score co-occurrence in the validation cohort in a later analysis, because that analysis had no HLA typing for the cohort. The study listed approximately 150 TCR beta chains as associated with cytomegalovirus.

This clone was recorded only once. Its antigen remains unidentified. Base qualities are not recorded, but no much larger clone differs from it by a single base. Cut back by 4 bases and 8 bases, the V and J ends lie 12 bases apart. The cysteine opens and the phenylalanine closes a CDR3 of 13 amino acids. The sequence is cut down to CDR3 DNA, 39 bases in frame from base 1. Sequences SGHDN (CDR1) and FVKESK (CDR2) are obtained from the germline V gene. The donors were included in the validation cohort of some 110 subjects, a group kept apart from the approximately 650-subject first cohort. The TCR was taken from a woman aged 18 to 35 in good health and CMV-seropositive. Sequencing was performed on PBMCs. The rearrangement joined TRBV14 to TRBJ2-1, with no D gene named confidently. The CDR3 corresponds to CASSRLFGDEQFF. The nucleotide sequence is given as TGTGCCAGCAGCCGATTGTTTGGAGATGAGCAGTTCTTC.